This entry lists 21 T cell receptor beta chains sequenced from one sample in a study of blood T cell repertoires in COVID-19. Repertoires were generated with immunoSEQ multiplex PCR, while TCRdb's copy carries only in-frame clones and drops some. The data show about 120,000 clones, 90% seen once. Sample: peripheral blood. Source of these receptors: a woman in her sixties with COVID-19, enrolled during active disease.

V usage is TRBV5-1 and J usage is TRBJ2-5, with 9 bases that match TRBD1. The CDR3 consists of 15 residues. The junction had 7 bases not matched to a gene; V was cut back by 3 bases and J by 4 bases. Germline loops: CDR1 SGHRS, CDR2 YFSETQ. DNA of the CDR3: TGCGCCAGCAGCTCCTCCGGGACAGGGACAGAGACCCAGTACTTC. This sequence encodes CASSSSGTGTETQYF. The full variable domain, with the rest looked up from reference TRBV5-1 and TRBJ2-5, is KAGVTQTPRYLIKTRGQQVTLSCSPISGHRSVSWYQQTPGQGLQFLFEYFSETQRNKGNFPGRFSGRQFSNSRSEMNVSTLELGDSALYLCASSSSGTGTETQYFGPGTRLLVL.

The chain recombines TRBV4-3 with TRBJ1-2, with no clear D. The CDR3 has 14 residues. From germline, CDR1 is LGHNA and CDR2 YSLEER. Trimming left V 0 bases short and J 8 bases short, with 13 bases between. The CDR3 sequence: CASSQEPGAGGYTF. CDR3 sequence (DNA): TGCGCCAGCAGCCAAGAGCCGGGAGCGGGCGGCTACACCTTC.

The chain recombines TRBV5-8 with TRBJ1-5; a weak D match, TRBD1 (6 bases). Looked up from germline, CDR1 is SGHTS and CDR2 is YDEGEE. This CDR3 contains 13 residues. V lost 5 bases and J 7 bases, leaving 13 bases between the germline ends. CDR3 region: CASSRGSGQPQHF. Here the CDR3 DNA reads TGTGCCAGCAGTAGGGGGAGTGGGCAGCCCCAGCATTTT.

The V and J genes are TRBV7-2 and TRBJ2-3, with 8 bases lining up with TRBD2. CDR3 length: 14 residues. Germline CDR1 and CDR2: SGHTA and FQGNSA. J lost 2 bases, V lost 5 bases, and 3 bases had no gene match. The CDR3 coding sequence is TGTGCCAGCAGCCGGACTAGCTCCACAGATACGCAGTATTTT. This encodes CASSRTSSTDTQYF.

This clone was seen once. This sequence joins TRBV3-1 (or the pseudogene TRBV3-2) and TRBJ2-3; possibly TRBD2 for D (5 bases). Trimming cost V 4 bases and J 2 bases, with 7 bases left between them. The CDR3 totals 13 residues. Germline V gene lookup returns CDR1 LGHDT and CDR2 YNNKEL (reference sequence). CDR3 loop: CASSPGLTDTQYF. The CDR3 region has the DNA TGTGCCAGCAGCCCTGGACTCACAGATACGCAGTATTTT.

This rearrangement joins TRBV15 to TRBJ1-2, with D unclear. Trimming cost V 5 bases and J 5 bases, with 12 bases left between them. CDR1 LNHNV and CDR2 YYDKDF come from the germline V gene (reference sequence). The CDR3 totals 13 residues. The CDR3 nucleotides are TGTGCCACCAGCTCCGGGGATGGTTATGGCTACACCTTC. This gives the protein CATSSGDGYGYTF.

CDR3 loop: CASSPQGGELNEKLFF. The CDR3 nucleotides read TGTGCCAGCAGCCCCCAGGGGGGAGAACTTAATGAAAAACTGTTTTTT. V is TRBV9 and J is TRBJ1-4, with 7 bases identical to TRBD1. This CDR3 is built from 16 residues. Trimming took 4 bases from V and 4 from J; bases not matched to a gene: 10. Germline values: CDR1 SGDLS, CDR2 YYNGEE.

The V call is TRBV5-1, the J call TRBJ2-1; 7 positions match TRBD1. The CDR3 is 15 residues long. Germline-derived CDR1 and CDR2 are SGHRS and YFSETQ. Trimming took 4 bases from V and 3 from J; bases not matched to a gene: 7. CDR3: CASSAPGQNYNEQFF. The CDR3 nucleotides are TGCGCCAGCAGCGCACCGGGACAGAACTACAATGAGCAGTTCTTC.

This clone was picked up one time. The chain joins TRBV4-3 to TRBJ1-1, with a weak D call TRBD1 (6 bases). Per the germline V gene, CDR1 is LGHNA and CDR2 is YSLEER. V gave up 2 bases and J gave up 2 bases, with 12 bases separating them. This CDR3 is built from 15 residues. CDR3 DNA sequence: TGCGCCAGCAGCCAAAGTTCAGGGGCTAACACTGAAGCTTTCTTT. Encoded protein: CASSQSSGANTEAFF.

CDR3 bases: TGTGCCAGCAGTTCTTCCCGGGAACAAGAGACCCAGTACTTC. This codes for CASSSSREQETQYF. V is TRBV27 and J is TRBJ2-5; D is perhaps TRBD2 (5 bases). V gave up 4 bases and J gave up 2 bases, with 11 bases separating them. Germline V lookup: CDR1 MNHEY, CDR2 SMNVEV (reference sequence). The CDR3 sequence is 14 residues long.

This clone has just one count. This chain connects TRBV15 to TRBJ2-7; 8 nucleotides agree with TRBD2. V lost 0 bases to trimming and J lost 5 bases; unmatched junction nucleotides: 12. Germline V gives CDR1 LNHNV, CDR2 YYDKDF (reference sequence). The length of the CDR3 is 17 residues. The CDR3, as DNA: TGTGCCACCAGCAGAGATCGAGGGCTAGCGGGCAACCACGAGCAGTACTTC. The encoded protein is CATSRDRGLAGNHEQYF.

CDR3 sequence (DNA): TGTGCCATCAGTGAGTCGCAGGTCCGGGGGACTGAAGCTTTCTTT. Protein sequence: CAISESQVRGTEAFF. The chain carries TRBV10-3 and TRBJ1-1; a possible D gene is TRBD1 (5 bases). Trimming cost V 0 bases and J 5 bases, with 13 bases left between them. The CDR3 runs to 15 residues. Germline lookup yields CDR1 ENHRY and CDR2 SYGVKD.

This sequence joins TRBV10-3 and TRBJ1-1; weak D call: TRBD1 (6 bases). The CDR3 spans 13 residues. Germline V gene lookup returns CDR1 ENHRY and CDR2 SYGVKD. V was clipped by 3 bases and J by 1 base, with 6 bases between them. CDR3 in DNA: TGTGCCATCAGTGACAGGGGGAACACTGAAGCTTTCTTT. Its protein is CAISDRGNTEAFF.

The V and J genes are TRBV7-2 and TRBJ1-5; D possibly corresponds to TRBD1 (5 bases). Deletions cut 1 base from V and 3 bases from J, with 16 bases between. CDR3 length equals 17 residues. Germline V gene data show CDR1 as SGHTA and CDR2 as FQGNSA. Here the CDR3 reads CASSLGPSYGANQPQHF. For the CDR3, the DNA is TGTGCCAGCAGCTTAGGGCCCTCCTATGGGGCCAATCAGCCCCAGCATTTT.

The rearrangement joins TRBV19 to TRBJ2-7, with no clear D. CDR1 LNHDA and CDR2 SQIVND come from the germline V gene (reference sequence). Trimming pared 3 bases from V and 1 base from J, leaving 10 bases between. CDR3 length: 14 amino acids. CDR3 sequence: CASSIGHSSYEQYF. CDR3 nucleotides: TGTGCCAGTAGTATCGGTCACAGTTCCTACGAGCAGTACTTC.

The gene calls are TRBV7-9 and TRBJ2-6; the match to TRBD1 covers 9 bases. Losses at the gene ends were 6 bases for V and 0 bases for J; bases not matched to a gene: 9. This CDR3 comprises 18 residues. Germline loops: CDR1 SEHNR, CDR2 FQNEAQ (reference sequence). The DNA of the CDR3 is TGTGCCAGCAGACTGACAGGGGGAAGCTTCTCTGGGGCCAACGTCCTGACTTTC. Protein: CASRLTGGSFSGANVLTF.

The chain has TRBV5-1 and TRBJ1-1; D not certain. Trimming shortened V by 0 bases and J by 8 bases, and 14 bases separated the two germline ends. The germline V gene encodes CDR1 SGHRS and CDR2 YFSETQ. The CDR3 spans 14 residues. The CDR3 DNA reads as TGCGCCAGCAGCTTGGAAATCAGTGCCGCCGAAGCTTTCTTT. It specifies CASSLEISAAEAFF. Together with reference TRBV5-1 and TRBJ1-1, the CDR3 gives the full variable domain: KAGVTQTPRYLIKTRGQQVTLSCSPISGHRSVSWYQQTPGQGLQFLFEYFSETQRNKGNFPGRFSGRQFSNSRSEMNVSTLELGDSALYLCASSLEISAAEAFFGQGTRLTVV.

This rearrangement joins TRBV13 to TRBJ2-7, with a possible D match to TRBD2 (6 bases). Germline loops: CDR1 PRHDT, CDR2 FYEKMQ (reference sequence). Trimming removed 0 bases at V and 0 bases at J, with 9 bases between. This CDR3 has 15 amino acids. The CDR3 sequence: CASSLGRRVSYEQYF. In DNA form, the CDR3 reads TGTGCCAGCAGCTTAGGCCGGAGGGTCTCCTACGAGCAGTACTTC.

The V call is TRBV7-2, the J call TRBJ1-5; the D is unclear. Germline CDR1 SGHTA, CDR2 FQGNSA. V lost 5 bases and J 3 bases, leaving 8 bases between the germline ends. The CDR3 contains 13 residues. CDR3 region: CASSLDSNQPQHF. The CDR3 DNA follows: TGTGCCAGCAGCCTAGACTCCAATCAGCCCCAGCATTTT.

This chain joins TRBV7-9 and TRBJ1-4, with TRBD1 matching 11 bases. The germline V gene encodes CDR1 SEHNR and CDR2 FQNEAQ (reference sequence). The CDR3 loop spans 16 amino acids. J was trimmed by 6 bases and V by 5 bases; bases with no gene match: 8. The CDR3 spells CASSLGQGARDEKLFF. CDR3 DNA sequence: TGTGCCAGCAGCCTTGGACAGGGGGCGAGGGATGAAAAACTGTTTTTT.

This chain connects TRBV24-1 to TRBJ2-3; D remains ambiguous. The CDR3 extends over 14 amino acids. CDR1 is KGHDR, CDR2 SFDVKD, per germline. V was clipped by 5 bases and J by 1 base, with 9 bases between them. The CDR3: CATSASGRTDTQYF. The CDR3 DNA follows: TGTGCCACCAGTGCCTCGGGTCGCACAGATACGCAGTATTTT.